This TCR beta chain originates from a study of blood T cells in healthy people across ages. Study-level points and caveats: Since the PBMCs were unsorted, naive and antigen-experienced cells could not be conclusively compared. Estimated diversity across one million T cells was deemed an underestimate.

Primed by a sample-barcoded 5' primer and a J-beta primer mix, a second PCR proceeded for roughly 7 to 11 cycles. Each cDNA was tagged by a template-switch adaptor containing 12 random nucleotides. A single record per CDR3 protein comes from TCRdb applying MiXCR to the 5' RACE reads. Counted here are approximately 900,000 distinct CDR3 sequences, roughly 29% occurring once; the ten biggest clones make up about a tenth. Germline CDR1 SGHAT, CDR2 FQNNGV. Trimming shortened V by 2 bases and J by 4 bases, and 18 bases separated the two germline ends. The CDR3 runs to 16 residues. This clonotype was recorded many times. Its antigen remains unknown. This sample was also put to use in a study of T cells of mothers and their children.

This clonotype originated in a middle-aged woman in good health. Sequenced material: blood. The chain uses TRBV11-2 and TRBJ2-7; D is perhaps TRBD1 or TRBD2 (5 bases each). The CDR3 bases are TGTGCCAGCAGCTTACGGGGCCAATCTGCAGGTTACGAGCAGTACTTC. This gives the protein CASSLRGQSAGYEQYF.